Listed here is a single TCR beta chain. The table came from immunoSEQ multiplex PCR; TCRdb's copy has only in-frame clones and leaves some out. Here the sample spans 450,000 to 500,000 clones, 70% to 90% being singletons. The CDR3 sequence is 16 residues long. V was pared by 6 bases and J by 5 bases, with 14 bases of the junction left unmatched. CDR1 is LNHDA, CDR2 SQIVND, per germline (reference sequence). The sample comes from a study of blood T cell repertoires in COVID-19. Specimen: peripheral blood. This receptor was taken from a human donor in a cohort sampled during active COVID-19. The rearrangement joins TRBV19 to TRBJ2-3, with 7 bases that match TRBD2. The CDR3 sequence: CASSKNPGREKDTQYF. CDR3 bases: TGTGCCAGTAGCAAAAATCCGGGGCGGGAGAAAGATACGCAGTATTTT. The full variable domain, its missing parts supplied by reference TRBV19 and TRBJ2-3, is DGGITQSPKYLFRKEGQNVTLSCEQNLNHDAMYWYRQDPGQGLRLIYYSQIVNDFQKGDIAEGYSVSREKKESFPLTVTSAQKNPTAFYLCASSKNPGREKDTQYFGPGTRLTVL.